Below are 15 T cell receptor beta chains sequenced from a single sample in a study of T-cell memory formation after mild COVID-19. Each CDR3 protein is one row after TCRdb ran MiXCR on the 5' RACE reads. The table has fewer than 650,000 distinct CDR3 sequences, 20% to 25% seen once. The sequenced material came from PBMCs or a T cell subset sorted from them (not recorded which). Receptors originate from an adult woman who had mild COVID-19 (a few samples of this study predate the infection). Cell type and time point are not known.

This clonotype was seen a few times. CDR3 nucleotides: TGCGCCAGCAGCCAAGATTATAGGGCGCAAGAGACCCAGTACTTC. Translation gives CASSQDYRAQETQYF. The chain couples TRBV4-1 to TRBJ2-5, with unresolved D. Germline V gene lookup returns CDR1 MGHRA and CDR2 YSYEKL. V lost 0 bases and J lost 2, with 10 bases in between. CDR3 length: 15 residues.

The J gene is TRBJ2-3, the V gene TRBV29-1; no clear D gene. V dropped 6 bases and J dropped 3 bases, with 13 bases sitting between them. The CDR3 runs to 13 residues. In germline, CDR1 is SQVTM, CDR2 ANQGSEA. The CDR3: CSVKKTVTDTQYF. The DNA for the CDR3 is TGCAGCGTGAAGAAAACGGTAACAGATACGCAGTATTTT.

A few counts support this clonotype. The chain has TRBV4-1 and TRBJ1-3; possibly TRBD1 for D (6 bases). Trimming took 5 bases from V and 2 from J, leaving 16 bases between them. Germline assignment: CDR1 MGHRA and CDR2 YSYEKL. The CDR3 runs 16 residues. The DNA of the CDR3 is TGCGCCAGCAGCTTACGGACAGAGCCGACTGGAAACACCATATATTTT. It yields the protein CASSLRTEPTGNTIYF.

This clonotype was seen a handful of times. The chain couples TRBV5-1 to TRBJ2-5; D call uncertain. The CDR3 covers 12 residues. V lost 3 bases, J lost 0 bases, and 3 bases lay in between. Germline lookup yields CDR1 SGHRS and CDR2 YFSETQ. For the CDR3, the DNA is TGCGCCAGCAGCTACAACCAAGAGACCCAGTACTTC. Protein sequence: CASSYNQETQYF.

This clonotype was counted a few times. J is TRBJ1-6 and V is TRBV12-3 or TRBV12-4; 9 bases map to TRBD1. V lost 6 bases and J lost 6; bases outside the gene matches: 6. This CDR3 is built from 15 residues. This chain's CDR3 is CASRPQGAGNSPLHF. CDR3 nucleotide sequence: TGTGCCAGCAGACCACAGGGGGCTGGTAATTCACCCCTCCACTTT.

This chain links TRBV25-1 with TRBJ2-5; TRBD2 agrees at 9 bases. CDR1 and CDR2 (germline): MGHDK, SYGVNS. Unmatched junction bases numbered 6, after V lost 5 bases and J lost 2 bases. The CDR3 has 15 residues. The CDR3 loop is CASSYPTSGQETQYF. In DNA, the CDR3 is TGTGCCAGCAGTTACCCGACTAGCGGACAAGAGACCCAGTACTTC.

V is TRBV29-1 and J is TRBJ2-2; the D call may be TRBD1 or TRBD2 (6 bases each). Germline lookup yields CDR1 SQVTM and CDR2 ANQGSEA. The CDR3 runs to 14 residues. Trimming removed 7 bases at V and 1 base at J, with 13 bases between. The CDR3: CSADGGMNTGELFF. CDR3 sequence (DNA): TGCAGCGCCGACGGGGGCATGAACACCGGGGAGCTGTTTTTT.

This clonotype was counted a few times. This sequence joins TRBV20-1 and TRBJ1-2; D perhaps matches TRBD1 (5 bases). V dropped 5 bases and J dropped 3 bases, with 16 bases sitting between them. The CDR3 contains 14 residues. From germline, CDR1 is DFQATT and CDR2 SNEGSKA (reference sequence). The CDR3 loop is CSAPTGRGDYGYTF. The CDR3 DNA is TGCAGTGCTCCTACCGGGAGGGGAGACTATGGCTACACCTTC.

V usage is TRBV19 and J usage is TRBJ2-1; D is possibly TRBD2 (7 bases). V lost 4 bases to trimming and J lost 4 bases, with 14 bases between them. Germline assignment: CDR1 LNHDA and CDR2 SQIVND (reference sequence). CDR3 size: 15 residues. The CDR3 sequence is CASSSQRDTYNEQFF. Written as DNA, the CDR3 is TGTGCCAGTAGTAGCCAGCGGGACACTTACAATGAGCAGTTCTTC.

This clonotype was counted a few times. The chain combines TRBV6-5 with TRBJ2-7; D remains unclear. Per germline, CDR1 MNHEY and CDR2 SVGAGI. Trimming pared 6 bases from V and 5 bases from J, leaving 17 bases between. The CDR3 has 14 residues. The CDR3 loop reads CASSPPGPSHEQYF. In DNA form, the CDR3 reads TGTGCCAGCAGCCCCCCTGGGCCGTCCCACGAGCAGTACTTC.

V usage is TRBV7-9 and J usage is TRBJ2-7, with D tentatively TRBD1 (7 bases). Germline V gene lookup returns CDR1 SEHNR and CDR2 FQNEAQ (reference sequence). The CDR3 runs to 14 residues. Between the trimmed V and J ends, which lost 7 bases and 1 base, there was a span of 14 bases. The DNA for the CDR3 is TGTGCCAGCACCAAGGGGGCGGGATCCTACGAGCAGTACTTC. Protein product: CASTKGAGSYEQYF.

This clonotype was observed a handful of times. The CDR3: CASSINRDSYTQYF. The CDR3 DNA reads TGTGCCAGCAGCATAAATCGGGACTCTTATACGCAGTATTTT. V is TRBV7-2 and J is TRBJ2-3, with D maybe TRBD2 (6 bases). CDR1 is SGHTA, CDR2 FQGNSA, per germline. V was trimmed by 5 bases and J by 7 bases, leaving 16 bases between them. The CDR3 is made up of 14 amino acids.

This clonotype was observed a handful of times. The J gene is TRBJ2-1, the V gene TRBV9; the D gene is possibly TRBD1 (6 bases). V lost 3 bases and J lost 2, with 15 bases in between. Per germline, CDR1 SGDLS and CDR2 YYNGEE. The CDR3 contains 16 residues. CDR3 residues: CASSADHRDAYNEQFF. DNA of the CDR3: TGTGCCAGCAGCGCGGATCACAGGGATGCCTACAATGAGCAGTTCTTC.

The V and J genes are TRBV7-2 and TRBJ1-1, with D perhaps matching TRBD1 (6 bases). The V and J ends lost 3 bases and 5 bases respectively, with 16 bases between them. The CDR3 sequence is 15 residues long. Germline V gives CDR1 SGHTA, CDR2 FQGNSA. The DNA of the CDR3 is TGTGCCAGCAGCTTGGGGGGGGCTACGGGTACTGAAGCTTTCTTT. This translates into CASSLGGATGTEAFF.

The V gene is TRBV11-1, the J gene TRBJ2-5; 8 nucleotides match TRBD2. V trimming: 3 bases; J trimming: 2 bases; junction bases outside the gene matches: 5. Germline V CDR1 and CDR2: SGHAT, FQDESV (reference sequence). The CDR3 is made up of 15 amino acids. The CDR3 sequence is CASSFSGTRQETQYF. For the CDR3, the DNA is TGTGCCAGCAGCTTTTCCGGGACTAGGCAAGAGACCCAGTACTTC.